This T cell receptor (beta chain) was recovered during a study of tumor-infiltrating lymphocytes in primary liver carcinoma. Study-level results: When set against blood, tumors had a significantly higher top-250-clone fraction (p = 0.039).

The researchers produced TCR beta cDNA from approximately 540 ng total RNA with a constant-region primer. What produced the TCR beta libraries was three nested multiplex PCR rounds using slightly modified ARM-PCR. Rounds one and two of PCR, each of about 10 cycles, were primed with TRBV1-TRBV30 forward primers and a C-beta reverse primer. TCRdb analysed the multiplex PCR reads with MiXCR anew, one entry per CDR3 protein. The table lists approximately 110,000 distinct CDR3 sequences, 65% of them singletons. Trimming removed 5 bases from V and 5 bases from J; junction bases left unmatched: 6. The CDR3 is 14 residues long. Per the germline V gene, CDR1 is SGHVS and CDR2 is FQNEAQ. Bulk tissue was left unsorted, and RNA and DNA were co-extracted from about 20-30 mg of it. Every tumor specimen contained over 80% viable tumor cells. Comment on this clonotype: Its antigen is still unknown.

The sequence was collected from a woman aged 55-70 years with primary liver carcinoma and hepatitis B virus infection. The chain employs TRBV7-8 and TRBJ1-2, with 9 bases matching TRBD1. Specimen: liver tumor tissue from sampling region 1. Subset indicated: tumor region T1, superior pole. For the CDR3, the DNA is TGTGCCAGCAGCGCAACAGGGGGCCCTTATGGCTACACCTTC. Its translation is CASSATGGPYGYTF.